The 17 T cell receptor beta chains in this list originate from one sample, sequenced in a study of shared T cell receptors in the human thymus. The table came from immunoSEQ multiplex PCR; TCRdb's copy has only in-frame clones and leaves some out. The table records 720,000 or so clones, 70% to 90% of them present only once. The same sample was also studied in work on human thymus T cells.

The material sequenced was thymocytes. Source of these receptors: a girl under two years old with a congenital heart defect.

This clone was seen a handful of times. The rearrangement joins TRBV4-3 to TRBJ2-2, with D uncertain. There are 15 residues in the CDR3. Between the trimmed V and J ends, which lost 1 base and 5 bases, there was a span of 11 bases. The V gene's germline CDR1 is LGHNA and CDR2 YSLEER. CDR3 nucleotide sequence: TGCGCCAGCAGCCAAGTGTACAGCAATACCGGGGAGCTGTTTTTT. It is translated as CASSQVYSNTGELFF.

The chain employs TRBV28 and TRBJ1-2; 7 bases fit TRBD1. Per germline, CDR1 MDHEN and CDR2 SYDVKM. The V segment lost 2 bases and the J segment 10 bases; nucleotides outside the gene matches: 13. This CDR3 is 15 amino acids long. CDR3 in amino acids: CASSLRLKRQGVYTF. The CDR3 nucleotides are TGTGCCAGCAGTTTACGGCTGAAACGACAGGGTGTCTACACCTTC.

This clone was observed once. This chain links TRBV7-9 with TRBJ1-2; TRBD1 is a possible D gene (6 bases). Germline CDR1 SEHNR, CDR2 FQNEAQ (reference sequence). V lost 5 bases, J lost 0 bases, and 19 bases lay in between. The CDR3 sequence is 17 residues long. In DNA form, the CDR3 reads TGTGCCAGCAGCCCAGTGGGGGGGCAGGGAGCTAACTATGGCTACACCTTC. This codes for CASSPVGGQGANYGYTF. Full variable domain (rest looked up from reference TRBV7-9 and TRBJ1-2): DTGVSQNPRHKITKRGQNVTFRCDPISEHNRLYWYRQTLGQGPEFLTYFQNEAQLEKSRLLSDRFSAERPKGSFSTLEIQRTEQGDSAMYLCASSPVGGQGANYGYTFGSGTRLTVV.

The chain couples TRBV25-1 to TRBJ1-4, with D tentatively TRBD1 (5 bases). The V end lost 3 bases, the J end lost 4 bases, and 9 bases lay between the germline ends. The germline CDR1 and CDR2 sequences are MGHDK and SYGVNS. This CDR3 has 14 residues. In nucleotides, the CDR3 is TGTGCCAGCAGTGATTGGGGGGGTAATGAAAAACTGTTTTTT. Protein product: CASSDWGGNEKLFF. Supplemented by reference TRBV25-1 and TRBJ1-4, the full variable domain reads EADIYQTPRYLVIGTGKKITLECSQTMGHDKMYWYQQDPGMELHLIHYSYGVNSTEKGDLSSESTVSRIRTEHFPLTLESARPSHTSQYLCASSDWGGNEKLFFGSGTQLSVL.

This chain connects TRBV14 to TRBJ1-4; weak D call: TRBD1 (5 bases). This CDR3 region has 13 residues. Deletions cut 0 bases from V and 10 bases from J, with 9 bases between. Germline CDR1 reads SGHDN; CDR2 reads FVKESK. Here the CDR3 reads CASSQDTGGKLFF. CDR3 nucleotides: TGTGCCAGCAGCCAAGATACGGGGGGAAAACTGTTTTTT.

The chain combines TRBV2 with TRBJ1-5; D is perhaps TRBD1 (5 bases). V shed 2 bases and J shed 0 bases, with 20 bases lying between them. Germline assignment: CDR1 SNHLY and CDR2 FYNNEI. The CDR3 spans 19 residues. The CDR3 loop is CASSERDSTRTYSNQPQHF. In DNA, the CDR3 is TGTGCCAGCAGTGAACGCGACAGTACACGAACTTATAGCAATCAGCCCCAGCATTTT.

This rearrangement joins TRBV19 to TRBJ1-4, with unresolved D. Trimming cost V 3 bases and J 6 bases, with 17 bases left between them. CDR1 is LNHDA and CDR2 is SQIVND in the germline V gene (reference sequence). The CDR3 covers 16 residues. CDR3 region: CASSISLGGRDEKLFF. The CDR3 DNA sequence: TGTGCCAGTAGTATCAGTTTAGGTGGGAGAGATGAAAAACTGTTTTTT.

The chain carries TRBV5-5 and TRBJ1-5, with D unclear. Germline CDR1 SGHKS, CDR2 YYEKEE (reference sequence). CDR3 length equals 17 residues. Trimming left V 4 bases short and J 0 bases short, with 17 bases between. The CDR3 reads CASSVRLTRDSNQPQHF. For the CDR3, the DNA is TGTGCCAGCAGCGTCCGTCTCACGAGGGATAGCAATCAGCCCCAGCATTTT.

This sequence joins TRBV6-5 and TRBJ2-7; 7 bases are shared with TRBD1. CDR3 length equals 15 residues. Germline V CDR1 and CDR2: MNHEY, SVGAGI. After removal of 5 bases from V and 7 bases from J, the junction contained 14 bases not matched to a gene. This CDR3 reads CASSHIELTGWEQYF. In DNA, the CDR3 is TGTGCCAGCAGTCATATCGAGCTGACAGGGTGGGAGCAGTACTTC.

This clone turned up a few times. The chain uses TRBV27 and TRBJ1-5; weak D call: TRBD1 (5 bases). Germline CDR1 MNHEY, CDR2 SMNVEV (reference sequence). The CDR3 runs 15 residues. Trimming took off 0 bases at V and 4 bases at J, with 10 bases between the two ends. DNA of the CDR3: TGTGCCAGCAGTTTATCACGGGGGATTAATCAGCCCCAGCATTTT. Protein: CASSLSRGINQPQHF.

The V call is TRBV19, the J call TRBJ2-2; TRBD1 agrees at 7 bases. The germline gives CDR1 LNHDA, CDR2 SQIVND (reference sequence). V lost 4 bases, J lost 5 bases, and 7 bases stayed unmatched. This CDR3 region has 15 residues. The CDR3 nucleotides read TGTGCCAGTAGTACTACCGGGACAGCGACCGGGGAGCTGTTTTTT. Amino acids: CASSTTGTATGELFF.

The V and J genes are TRBV7-9 and TRBJ1-6; TRBD1 agrees at 7 bases. Germline values: CDR1 SEHNR, CDR2 FQNEAQ (reference sequence). The CDR3 covers 14 residues. Unmatched junction bases numbered 5, after V lost 4 bases and J lost 8 bases. Here the CDR3 DNA reads TGTGCCAGCAGCTCCGGGACAGTTTATTCACCCCTCCACTTT. Translated, it gives CASSSGTVYSPLHF.

The CDR3 reads CASSDSRNTGELFF. The CDR3 nucleotides are TGCGCCAGCAGTGACTCGAGGAACACCGGGGAGCTGTTTTTT. The chain couples TRBV10-1 to TRBJ2-2; unclear D gene. Germline-derived CDR1 and CDR2 are WNHNN and SYGVQD (reference sequence). Trimming took 3 bases from V and 1 from J, leaving 6 bases between them. This CDR3 region has 14 residues.

V and J are TRBV5-1 and TRBJ2-1; tentatively, D is TRBD1 (6 bases). The V gene's germline CDR1 is SGHRS and CDR2 YFSETQ. This CDR3 comprises 15 residues. The V end was cut by 4 bases, the J end by 4 bases, with 15 bases between. The CDR3 DNA is TGCGCCAGCAGCCCAGGGGCGGCAGCATACAATGAGCAGTTCTTC. As protein: CASSPGAAAYNEQFF.

This clone came up a few times. The chain carries TRBV11-2 and TRBJ2-1; D not certain. V dropped 6 bases and J dropped 3 bases, with 9 bases sitting between them. CDR1 is SGHAT, CDR2 FQNNGV, per germline. This CDR3 contains 13 residues. Here the CDR3 reads CASRNTNYNEQFF. The DNA of the CDR3 is TGTGCCAGCAGGAACACTAACTACAATGAGCAGTTCTTC.

CDR3 protein: CASSTRDTGETQYF. CDR3 nucleotide sequence: TGTGCCAGTAGTACACGGGACACGGGAGAGACCCAGTACTTC. The V call is TRBV19, the J call TRBJ2-5; perhaps TRBD1 as D (6 bases). CDR3 size: 14 residues. Germline V gene data show CDR1 as LNHDA and CDR2 as SQIVND (reference sequence). Trimming shortened V by 4 bases and J by 4 bases, and 13 bases separated the two germline ends.

V and J are TRBV5-4 and TRBJ1-3; D remains unclear. Germline V lookup: CDR1 SGHNT, CDR2 YYREEE (reference sequence). The V gene lost 2 bases and the J gene lost 0 bases, with 6 bases spanning the gap. The CDR3 covers 14 residues. CDR3 residues: CASSFPLSGNTIYF. CDR3 DNA sequence: TGTGCCAGCAGCTTTCCTCTCTCTGGAAACACCATATATTTT.